The 18 T cell receptor beta chains in this list originate from one sample, sequenced in a study of control samples from healthy donors and cancer patients. Sequenced by immunoSEQ multiplex PCR; TCRdb stores in-frame clones only, minus some. The sample includes more than 95,000 clones, roughly 85% seen only once; the top ten take about 13%. Sequenced sample: blood. These receptors all stem from a woman aged 45-65 years in good health.

The chain carries TRBV28 and TRBJ1-2, with D tentatively TRBD1 (6 bases). Germline assignment: CDR1 MDHEN and CDR2 SYDVKM. This CDR3 spans 12 amino acids. Trimming removed 3 bases from V and 9 bases from J, with 11 bases in between. The CDR3 DNA reads TGTGCCAGCAGTTTCGGGACATATAGCTACACCTTC. As protein: CASSFGTYSYTF.

The gene calls are TRBV20-1 and TRBJ2-7; possibly TRBD1 or TRBD2 for D (5 bases each). Germline V gene lookup returns CDR1 DFQATT and CDR2 SNEGSKA (reference sequence). Trimming removed 3 bases at V and 1 base at J, with 19 bases between. The CDR3 covers 16 residues. The DNA of the CDR3 is TGCAGTGCTAGTGGCGACGGGACGACTCTTTCCTACGAGCAGTACTTC. Protein sequence: CSASGDGTTLSYEQYF.

This clone was detected once. This chain uses TRBV11-3 with TRBJ2-3; D call uncertain. The length of the CDR3 is 15 residues. Germline-derived CDR1 and CDR2 are SGHNT and YENEEA. V was clipped by 3 bases and J by 1 base, with 11 bases between them. CDR3 sequence reads: CASSLDPTRTDTQYF. The CDR3 region has the DNA TGTGCCAGCAGCTTGGACCCGACCCGCACAGATACGCAGTATTTT.

The chain combines TRBV28 with TRBJ2-7, with D possibly being TRBD2 (5 bases). V was shortened by 3 bases and J by 2 bases, with 14 bases between the two germline ends. The CDR3 contains 15 residues. The V gene's germline CDR1 is MDHEN and CDR2 SYDVKM. This CDR3 reads CASSFPARGTYEQYF. CDR3 bases: TGTGCCAGCAGTTTCCCCGCACGAGGGACCTACGAGCAGTACTTC.

This chain joins TRBV24-1 and TRBJ2-2, with TRBD2 matching over 11 bases. With V trimmed by 0 bases and J by 7 bases, 3 bases remained unmatched. The CDR3 has 16 amino acids. Germline V gene data show CDR1 as KGHDR and CDR2 as SFDVKD. As DNA, the CDR3 is TGTGCCACCAGTGATTTGACTAGCGGGGGCAGCGGGGAGCTGTTTTTT. This encodes CATSDLTSGGSGELFF.

The chain links TRBV7-6 to TRBJ2-1, with TRBD2 matching over 14 bases. Trimming cost V 5 bases and J 6 bases; bases outside gene matches: 6. Germline lookup yields CDR1 SGHVS and CDR2 FNYEAQ. This CDR3 contains 16 residues. The CDR3 DNA is TGTGCCAGCAGCCTGGGACTAGCGGGAGAGAGCAATGAGCAGTTCTTC. As protein: CASSLGLAGESNEQFF.

The chain employs TRBV5-4 and TRBJ1-4; D gene uncertain. Per germline, CDR1 SGHNT and CDR2 YYREEE (reference sequence). V lost 3 bases and J lost 8, with 11 bases in between. CDR3 length equals 13 residues. Written as DNA, the CDR3 is TGTGCCAGCAGCTACGAGCGGGGAGAAAAACTGTTTTTT. This translates into CASSYERGEKLFF.

V usage is TRBV7-3 and J usage is TRBJ2-3, with 9 bases matching TRBD2. The V segment lost 1 base and the J segment 5 bases; nucleotides outside the gene matches: 7. Germline lookup yields CDR1 SGHTA and CDR2 FQGTGA. The CDR3 is made up of 16 amino acids. The CDR3 here is CASSLNGGRAGDTQYF. As DNA, the CDR3 is TGTGCCAGCAGCTTAAATGGCGGGAGGGCCGGAGATACGCAGTATTTT.

The chain combines TRBV19 with TRBJ2-2, with D possibly being TRBD2 (5 bases). CDR3 length: 15 amino acids. In germline, CDR1 is LNHDA, CDR2 SQIVND (reference sequence). The V end lost 0 bases, the J end lost 7 bases, and 12 bases lay between the germline ends. The CDR3 coding sequence is TGTGCCAGTAGTATAGATAACGGGAACGTCGGGGAGCTGTTTTTT. Translation: CASSIDNGNVGELFF. The whole variable domain, filled in from reference TRBV19 and TRBJ2-2, reads DGGITQSPKYLFRKEGQNVTLSCEQNLNHDAMYWYRQDPGQGLRLIYYSQIVNDFQKGDIAEGYSVSREKKESFPLTVTSAQKNPTAFYLCASSIDNGNVGELFFGEGSRLTVL.

The V gene is TRBV10-3, the J gene TRBJ1-2; no definite D call. Trimming stripped 0 bases from V and 2 bases from J, with 7 bases between. The CDR3 sequence is 14 residues long. Germline loops: CDR1 ENHRY, CDR2 SYGVKD. This CDR3 is CAISESRTNYGYTF. DNA for the CDR3: TGTGCCATCAGTGAGTCGCGCACAAACTATGGCTACACCTTC.

V gene TRBV7-3 combines with J gene TRBJ2-3; D is uncertain. This CDR3 is 14 amino acids long. V was trimmed by 1 base and J by 2 bases, leaving 7 bases between them. Germline CDR1 and CDR2: SGHTA and FQGTGA. The CDR3 spells CASSLSSVTDTQYF. The CDR3 DNA reads as TGTGCCAGCAGCTTAAGTTCCGTCACAGATACGCAGTATTTT.

The rearrangement links TRBV11-3 to TRBJ2-2; D gene uncertain. V shed 3 bases and J shed 6 bases, with 2 bases lying between them. There are 11 residues in the CDR3. Germline V lookup: CDR1 SGHNT, CDR2 YENEEA. This chain's CDR3 is CASSLSGELFF. The CDR3 coding sequence is TGTGCCAGCAGCTTGTCCGGGGAGCTGTTTTTT.

The chain has TRBV5-6 and TRBJ1-4, with D tentatively TRBD1 (5 bases). CDR3 length: 15 amino acids. CDR1 is SGHDT, CDR2 YYEEEE, per germline. Trimming cost V 2 bases and J 2 bases, with 10 bases left between them. The CDR3 sequence is CASSLSGATNEKLFF. The CDR3 DNA reads TGTGCCAGCAGCTTATCCGGGGCGACTAATGAAAAACTGTTTTTT.

The genes are TRBV7-2 and TRBJ2-7, with D uncertain. CDR1 and CDR2 (germline): SGHTA, FQGNSA. Trimming stripped 1 base from V and 8 bases from J, with 9 bases between. This CDR3 spans 12 amino acids. The CDR3 DNA sequence: TGTGCCAGCAGCTTAGGAGGCCGGAAGCAGTACTTC. Its protein is CASSLGGRKQYF.

This clone has only one observation. The chain employs TRBV13 and TRBJ2-3; 7 bases map to TRBD1. The germline gives CDR1 PRHDT, CDR2 FYEKMQ (reference sequence). This CDR3 contains 15 residues. With V trimmed by 3 bases and J by 0 bases, 3 bases remained unmatched. The DNA of the CDR3 is TGTGCCAGCAGCTTGACAGGGTCAAGCACAGATACGCAGTATTTT. This codes for CASSLTGSSTDTQYF.

The J gene is TRBJ1-3, the V gene TRBV28; D may be TRBD1 (6 bases). The germline gives CDR1 MDHEN, CDR2 SYDVKM. V lost 5 bases and J lost 3, with 14 bases in between. The CDR3 runs to 15 residues. CDR3 DNA sequence: TGTGCCAGCAGTGGAGGGGGTCTGAGTGGAAACACCATATATTTT. This sequence encodes CASSGGGLSGNTIYF.

The chain carries TRBV2 and TRBJ2-5, with D possibly called TRBD1 or TRBD2 (5 bases each). V shed 6 bases and J shed 10 bases, with 12 bases lying between them. Germline V gene sequence: CDR1 SNHLY, CDR2 FYNNEI. The CDR3 is 11 amino acids. CDR3 loop: CASRRDGDQYF. The DNA for the CDR3 is TGTGCCAGCAGACGGGACGGAGACCAGTACTTC.

As for this clone: At one boundary the junction diverges from the germline segment, which might be a read error. The V call is TRBV6-2 or TRBV6-3, the J call TRBJ2-4, with TRBD1 matching 9 bases. Germline V gene sequence: CDR1 MNHEY, CDR2 SVGEGT. This CDR3 is 13 amino acids long. The CDR3 DNA is TGTGCCAGCAGTTACTCGCGGGGACAGGGAGGGCACTTC. It is translated as CASSYSRGQGGHF.